The rows below give T cell receptor beta chains drawn from one sample of a study of blood T cell repertoires in COVID-19. Method: immunoSEQ multiplex PCR; TCRdb's copy keeps in-frame clones and lacks some. The sample contains 100,000 to 150,000 clones, over 75% of which appear only once. Material: peripheral blood. These receptors were taken from a man between 60 and 70 years old with acute or convalescent COVID-19. Each CDR3 is given with its conserved first and last residue. D genes are given only for firm matches. Some rows have no size entry. The others give once, few or many, or a class for an expanded clone.

v_gene	d_gene	j_gene	abundance	CDR3aa	CDR3nt
TRBV9	NA	TRBJ1-3	NA	CASSVASVSSGNTIYF	TGTGCCAGCAGCGTAGCGTCTGTTAGCTCTGGAAACACCATATATTTT
TRBV13	TRBD2	TRBJ2-3	NA	CASSFRLAGLSTDTQYF	TGTGCCAGCAGCTTCAGACTAGCGGGGTTAAGCACAGATACGCAGTATTTT
TRBV18	TRBD1	TRBJ1-5	NA	CASSLTPGQGARGNQPQHF	TGTGCCAGCTCACTAACTCCGGGACAGGGGGCGCGGGGCAATCAGCCCCAGCATTTT
TRBV5-1	TRBD1	TRBJ1-6	NA	CASSLFGTGPNSPLHF	TGCGCCAGCAGCTTGTTCGGGACAGGGCCAAATTCACCCCTCCACTTT
TRBV6-5	NA	TRBJ2-1	NA	CASINSGGNYNEQFF	TGTGCCAGCATCAACTCGGGCGGGAACTACAATGAGCAGTTCTTC
TRBV13	NA	TRBJ2-7	once	CASSPGAGLPYEQYF	TGTGCCAGCAGCCCGGGAGCGGGTTTGCCCTACGAGCAGTACTTC
TRBV10-1	NA	TRBJ1-3	NA	CASSGGSGNTIYF	TGCGCCAGCAGCGGGGGCTCTGGAAACACCATATATTTT
TRBV4-2	NA	TRBJ1-3	few	CASSRRRAGSGNTIYF	TGTGCCAGCAGCCGGCGGCGGGCAGGCTCTGGAAACACCATATATTTT
TRBV19	TRBD2	TRBJ2-1	NA	CASSRTSGSRNEQFF	TGTGCCAGTAGTCGGACTAGCGGGAGCCGGAATGAGCAGTTCTTC
TRBV6-5	TRBD2	TRBJ2-1	NA	CASSYRLAGGFNEQFF	TGTGCCAGCAGTTACCGACTAGCGGGAGGCTTCAATGAGCAGTTCTTC
TRBV6-2/TRBV6-3	TRBD1	TRBJ1-4	once	CASSARGANEKLFF	TGTGCCAGCAGTGCCAGGGGGGCTAATGAAAAACTGTTTTTT
TRBV19	NA	TRBJ2-7	once	CASSIDADYEQYF	TGTGCCAGTAGTATAGATGCGGACTACGAGCAGTACTTC
TRBV5-8	TRBD1	TRBJ1-4	NA	CASNWGQGGEKLFF	TGTGCCAGCAATTGGGGACAGGGCGGCGAAAAACTGTTTTTT
TRBV2	TRBD1	TRBJ1-2	NA	CASSEAVRDREGDYGYTF	TGTGCCAGCAGTGAAGCCGTCCGGGACAGGGAAGGGGACTATGGCTACACCTTC
TRBV9	TRBD1	TRBJ1-1	NA	CASSPSGQGARMGTEAFF	TGTGCCAGCAGCCCCTCGGGACAGGGGGCGAGGATGGGGACTGAAGCTTTCTTT
TRBV5-1	TRBD1	TRBJ2-5	NA	CASSPQGDETQYF	TGCGCCAGCAGCCCCCAGGGGGACGAGACCCAGTACTTC
TRBV30	TRBD1	TRBJ2-1	once	CAWRLKQGAQNEQFF	TGTGCCTGGAGGCTCAAACAGGGGGCGCAAAATGAGCAGTTCTTC
TRBV7-8	NA	TRBJ1-4	once	CASSGSGGVFDEKLFF	TGTGCCAGCAGCGGATCCGGGGGGGTTTTTGACGAAAAACTGTTTTTT
TRBV5-1	NA	TRBJ2-1	NA	CASSFLQASSYNEQFF	TGCGCCAGCAGCTTCTTACAGGCAAGCTCCTACAATGAGCAGTTCTTC
TRBV30	NA	TRBJ1-1	NA	CAWSRRMNTEAFF	TGTGCCTGGAGTCGGCGGATGAACACTGAAGCTTTCTTT
TRBV7-2	NA	TRBJ2-1	NA	CASSLRSGGNNEQFF	TGTGCCAGCAGCTTAAGGTCAGGGGGGAACAATGAGCAGTTCTTC
TRBV10-1	NA	TRBJ2-2	NA	CARNNREPSDLPTFNTGELFF	TGCGCCAGGAACAACAGGGAACCATCCGACCTTCCAACGTTTAACACCGGGGAGCTGTTTTTT
TRBV7-2	TRBD2	TRBJ2-1	NA	CASSPGLAGGENEQFF	TGTGCCAGCAGCCCCGGACTAGCGGGAGGAGAAAATGAGCAGTTCTTC
TRBV6-5	NA	TRBJ2-7	NA	CASIPLDAASYEQYF	TGTGCCAGCATCCCCCTAGATGCGGCTTCCTACGAGCAGTACTTC
TRBV4-1	NA	TRBJ1-5	NA	CASSPLGAGVVQPQHF	TGCGCCAGCAGCCCCCTGGGGGCAGGAGTTGTTCAGCCCCAGCATTTT
TRBV5-1	TRBD2	TRBJ2-2	NA	CASSLAGGPRGELFF	TGCGCCAGCAGCTTAGCGGGAGGGCCCCGTGGGGAGCTGTTTTTT
TRBV23-1	NA	TRBJ1-5	few	CASSQSLVGDCGGAQPQHF	TGCGCCAGCAGTCAATCGTTGGTGGGCGATTGTGGAGGGGCTCAGCCCCAGCATTTT
TRBV5-4	TRBD2	TRBJ2-1	NA	CASREGLALRDNEQFF	TGTGCCAGCAGGGAGGGACTAGCCCTAAGGGACAATGAGCAGTTCTTC
TRBV5-1	TRBD1	TRBJ2-3	NA	CASSPSGTGGADTQYF	TGCGCCAGCAGCCCCTCCGGGACAGGGGGCGCAGATACGCAGTATTTT
TRBV4-1	TRBD1	TRBJ1-3	NA	CASSRGTANSGNTIYF	TGCGCCAGCAGCCGTGGGACAGCCAACTCTGGAAACACCATATATTTT
TRBV24-1	TRBD1	TRBJ1-5	NA	CATSDRDRGPDQPQHF	TGTGCCACCAGTGATCGCGACAGGGGGCCCGATCAGCCCCAGCATTTT
TRBV10-3	TRBD1	TRBJ1-2	NA	CAIGDRNYGYTF	TGTGCCATCGGGGACAGAAACTATGGCTACACCTTC
TRBV6-5	TRBD1	TRBJ2-5	NA	CASRTGQRETQYF	TGTGCCAGCAGGACGGGACAGAGAGAGACCCAGTACTTC
TRBV28	NA	TRBJ1-1	NA	CASPGGTDTEAFF	TGTGCCAGCCCGGGGGGCACGGACACTGAAGCTTTCTTT
TRBV2	NA	TRBJ1-5	NA	CASSAEYNQPQHF	TGTGCCAGCAGTGCCGAGTACAATCAGCCCCAGCATTTT
TRBV10-3	TRBD1	TRBJ2-3	NA	CAISRTGDTDTQYF	TGTGCCATCAGTCGGACAGGTGACACAGATACGCAGTATTTT
TRBV12-3/TRBV12-4	TRBD1	TRBJ1-5	NA	CASTRQGQPQHF	TGTGCCAGCACCCGACAGGGGCAGCCCCAGCATTTT
TRBV18	TRBD1	TRBJ1-5	NA	CASSPEGGQGGNQPQHF	TGTGCCAGCTCACCAGAAGGGGGCCAGGGGGGCAATCAGCCCCAGCATTTT
TRBV28	NA	TRBJ1-5	NA	CASRPRQSGNQPQHF	TGTGCCAGCAGGCCAAGACAGAGTGGCAATCAGCCCCAGCATTTT
TRBV29-1	NA	TRBJ2-1	NA	CSVGGARVYNEQFF	TGCAGCGTAGGCGGGGCACGGGTCTACAATGAGCAGTTCTTC
TRBV10-3	NA	TRBJ2-3	NA	CAISEFESDTQYF	TGTGCCATCAGTGAGTTCGAGTCAGATACGCAGTATTTT
TRBV11-2	NA	TRBJ1-1	NA	CASSFQGGNTEAFF	TGTGCCAGCAGCTTTCAAGGGGGGAACACTGAAGCTTTCTTT
TRBV5-6	TRBD1	TRBJ2-7	NA	CASSYRQGARGEQYF	TGTGCCAGCAGCTACCGACAGGGGGCGCGGGGCGAGCAGTACTTC
TRBV20-1	NA	TRBJ1-1	NA	CSATAEVEAFF	TGCAGTGCTACCGCAGAAGTTGAAGCTTTCTTT
TRBV2	TRBD1	TRBJ2-6	NA	CASRAGGSSGANVLTF	TGTGCCAGCAGGGCAGGGGGAAGCTCTGGGGCCAACGTCCTGACTTTC
TRBV3-1/TRBV3-2	TRBD1	TRBJ1-2	NA	CASSWTGLGYGYTF	TGTGCCAGCAGCTGGACAGGGTTGGGCTATGGCTACACCTTC
TRBV3-1/TRBV3-2	TRBD1	TRBJ1-3	NA	CASSPRDRGNTIYF	TGTGCCAGCAGCCCTAGGGACAGGGGCAACACCATATATTTT